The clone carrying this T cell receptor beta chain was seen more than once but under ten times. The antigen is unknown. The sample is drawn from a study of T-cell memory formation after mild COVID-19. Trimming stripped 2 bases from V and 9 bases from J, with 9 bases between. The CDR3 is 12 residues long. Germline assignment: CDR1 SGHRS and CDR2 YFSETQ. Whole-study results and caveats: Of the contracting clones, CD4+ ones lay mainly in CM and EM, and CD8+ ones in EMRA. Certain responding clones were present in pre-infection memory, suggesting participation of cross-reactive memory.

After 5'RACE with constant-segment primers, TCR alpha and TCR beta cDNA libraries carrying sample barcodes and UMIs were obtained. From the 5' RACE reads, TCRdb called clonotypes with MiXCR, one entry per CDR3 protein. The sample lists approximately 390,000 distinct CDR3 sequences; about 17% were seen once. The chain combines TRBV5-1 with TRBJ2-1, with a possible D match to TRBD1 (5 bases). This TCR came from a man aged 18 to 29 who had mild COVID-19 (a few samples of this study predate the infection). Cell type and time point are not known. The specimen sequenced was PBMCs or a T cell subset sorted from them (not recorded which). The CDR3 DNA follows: TGCGCCAGCAGCTTCCCAGACAGTGAGCAGTTCTTC. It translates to CASSFPDSEQFF.